This T cell receptor (beta chain) was observed in a study of a mutant IDH1 vaccine in newly diagnosed glioma. Study-wide context: The first vaccination came 4-6 weeks after radiotherapy alone, or with temozolomide cycles. Earlier therapy was either radiotherapy, temozolomide, or both, and most got both. The study, taken as a whole, reports: Pseudoprogression showed no apparent link to changes in top peripheral T cell clonotypes. Vaccine-induced immune responses were detected in around 93% of patients.

The ends lost 4 bases at V and 0 bases at J; junction bases unmatched: 6. The CDR3 has 15 amino acids. Germline CDR1 is MGHRA and CDR2 is YSYEKL. Sequencing used immunoSEQ multiplex PCR; TCRdb keeps in-frame clones, though not all of them. Among around 94,000 clones, roughly nine tenths were seen once, and the ten largest hold 0.6% to 0.95%. As to this clone: Its antigen remains unidentified.

Time point of the sample: week 47, end of study. All doses held 300 ug of mutant IDH1 20-mer peptide, with topical imiquimod. The chain links TRBV4-1 to TRBJ2-7; 7 nucleotides align to TRBD2. The sequence was obtained from a woman between 50 and 59 years old with glioma. Here the sequenced sample was PBMCs, taken from a glioma patient whose treatment included an IDH1 peptide vaccine. The CDR3 region is CASSPSGASSYEQYF. CDR3 coding DNA: TGCGCCAGCAGCCCCAGCGGGGCCAGCTCCTACGAGCAGTACTTC.